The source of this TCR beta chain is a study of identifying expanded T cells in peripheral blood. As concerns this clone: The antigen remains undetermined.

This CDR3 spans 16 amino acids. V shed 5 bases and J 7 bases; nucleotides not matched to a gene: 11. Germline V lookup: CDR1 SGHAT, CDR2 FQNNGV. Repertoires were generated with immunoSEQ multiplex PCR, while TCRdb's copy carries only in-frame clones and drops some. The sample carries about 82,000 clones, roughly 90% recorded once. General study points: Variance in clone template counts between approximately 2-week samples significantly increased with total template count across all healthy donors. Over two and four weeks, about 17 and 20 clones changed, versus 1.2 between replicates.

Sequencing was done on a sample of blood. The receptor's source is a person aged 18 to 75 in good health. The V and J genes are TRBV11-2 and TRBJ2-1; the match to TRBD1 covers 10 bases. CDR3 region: CASSVDRGTGRNEQFF. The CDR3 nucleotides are TGTGCCAGCAGCGTGGACAGGGGGACGGGTCGAAATGAGCAGTTCTTC.